Sequencing of this T cell receptor (beta chain) was carried out in a study of T cells in Graves' hyperthyroidism and ophthalmopathy. Broader study findings: The model foresaw ophthalmopathy a median about 6.5 months prior to onset. Most expanded thyroid clonotypes above 0.001 recurred in blood. Through a model of 13 V-J features, ophthalmopathy was separated from stable hyperthyroidism.

With respect to this clonotype: Its antigen remains unidentified.

RNA transcripts yielded amplified TCR beta CDR3 regions. The HTBI primer set was used in a first-round RT-PCR of the TCR CDR3. TCRdb itself ran the multiplex PCR reads through MiXCR, one entry per CDR3 protein. The repertoire includes roughly 500,000 distinct CDR3 sequences, 46% of them detected once, and around 19% sits in the top ten. The V gene's germline CDR1 is MNHEY and CDR2 SMNVEV (reference sequence). This CDR3 is built from 15 residues. V was cut by 5 bases and J by 5 bases, with 19 bases left in between. Used for diagnoses were clinical symptoms, serum thyroxine and TRAb, thyroid ultrasound and orbital computed tomography.

The sequenced material came from peripheral blood or thyroid tissue (not recorded which). This chain uses TRBV27 with TRBJ2-7; D is uncertain. The TCR was taken from an adult woman with Graves' disease, either hyperthyroidism or ophthalmopathy (not recorded which). The CDR3 region has the DNA TGTGCCAGCAGTCCAGCCGGGCCTCCGTTTAACGAGCAGTACTTC. Its protein is CASSPAGPPFNEQYF.